This TCR beta chain was observed in a study of T cells after yellow fever vaccination (dated by TCRdb to the late 2010s). Looking at the study overall: The SMART-Seq v4 Ultra Low Input RNA kit was used to prepare libraries from fractions with low cell numbers. Two healthy male donors made up the cohort, one aged 18 to 29 years and the other aged 30 to 39 years. To follow T-cell clones before and after both primary and booster YFV17D yellow fever vaccination, bulk TCR alpha and beta repertoires underwent longitudinal sequencing. Bulk PBMC replicates and cell subsets were isolated from blood drawn at multiple timepoints before and after both primary and secondary immunization.

Only a few counts were recorded for this clonotype. Its recognized antigen is unknown. Per-base qualities were not stored, and no clone one base away is much larger. This sample's treatment or condition label indicates: live attenuated yellow fever vaccine strain. A standard Ficoll-Paque protocol was used to isolate PBMCs from peripheral blood. CD4 and CD8 T-cell fractions were isolated with Dynabeads CD4 and CD8 positive selection kits. TriZol was used to extract RNA from bulk PBMCs, CD4 and CD8 fractions, and dextramer-positive and dextramer-negative fractions. What the work shows at the level of the full study, not this receptor alone: A small fraction of clonotypes appeared in both the CD4 and CD8 compartments, likely as a result of convergent recombination. Because only a couple of donors were included in the study, the extent to which the findings can be generalized is limited. FACS-sorted repertoires could contain abundant contaminating clonotypes from the bulk population, so computational filtering was required. Most clones expanded after primary vaccination were re-detected after the booster (about 95% of CD4 and approximately 88% of CD8), suggesting broad memory maintenance. Compared with the primary T-cell response, the secondary T-cell response was faster but weaker, reaching its peak on day 5 rather than on day 15.

The listed sequencing device is Illumina NovaSeq 6000. Synthesis of TCR cDNA relied on 5'RACE template switching, a step that introduced a universal primer site along with unique molecular identifiers. Priming for cDNA synthesis came from both the TCR alpha and TCR beta constant segments. Two PCR steps were used to amplify libraries, with sample barcodes and sequencing adapters being added in the second step. Sequencing of libraries was performed on Illumina HiSeq 2500 (2x100 bp) or NovaSeq (2x150 bp). The original pipeline was this. MIGEC handled demultiplexing of reads and collapsing into UMI consensus sequences, while MiXCR performed V(D)J alignment. Clonotypes responding to the vaccine were identified with edgeR on replicate PBMC samples, with the criteria of FDR below 0.01 and a log2 fold change above 5 up to day 15. Bulk clonotypes were assigned CD4 or CD8 identity according to which sequenced CD4 or CD8 repertoire held them at higher abundance. TCRdb itself trimmed the public reads at Q25 with fastp, ran MiXCR and retained productive beta chains. Each entry merges the rows of one CDR3 protein and shows their most common DNA and genes. Clone size and V and J calls follow TCRdb, not the original study. The sample contains 150,000 or so distinct CDR3 sequences, approximately 9.7% of them found a single time. The ten largest make up 35% to 40% of the sample.

The germline V gene gives CDR1 as SGDLS and CDR2 as YYNGEE. V sheds 4 bases and J sheds 4 bases, leaving 20 bases between their ends. The CDR3, cysteine through phenylalanine, is 17 amino acids long. The retained sequence is limited to the CDR3, 51 bases, with the frame set at the first base. This sequence was found in a man between 18 and 29 years old who received the YFV17D yellow fever vaccine. The chain couples TRBV9 to TRBJ2-2; the D assignment is uncertain and may be TRBD1 or TRBD2, with 5 bases supporting each. The starting material was CD8+ T cells sorted from PBMCs, obtained 45 days after the yellow fever booster vaccination. The CDR3 in this case is CASSTTGLPGITGELFF. The DNA reads as follows: TGTGCCAGCAGCACTACCGGACTCCCAGGGATCACCGGGGAGCTGTTTTTT.